Sequencing of this T cell receptor (beta chain) was carried out in a study of monozygotic twins with inflammatory bowel disease. For each CDR3 protein, TCRdb gives one entry from its re-call of the 5' RACE reads, without DNA. Its clone listing holds some 440,000 distinct CDR3 sequences. The CDR3 extends over 16 amino acids. Germline assignment: CDR1 LNHDA and CDR2 SQIVND (reference sequence). The sequence came from a human donor with ulcerative colitis or Crohn's disease, or a healthy co-twin of an affected twin (not recorded which). V is TRBV19 and J is TRBJ2-3; there is no DNA to check the TCRdb D call of TRBD2. Material for sequencing was blood. The CDR3 reads CASSHGRPDSTDTQYF. Full variable domain (rest looked up from reference TRBV19 and TRBJ2-3): DGGITQSPKYLFRKEGQNVTLSCEQNLNHDAMYWYRQDPGQGLRLIYYSQIVNDFQKGDIAEGYSVSREKKESFPLTVTSAQKNPTAFYLCASSHGRPDSTDTQYFGPGTRLTVL.